This passage covers 3 T cell receptor beta chains from one sample sequenced in a study of cytomegalovirus exposure and HLA in healthy donors. The PCR employed 60 Vbeta primers together with 13 Jbeta primers. Some clones are missing from TCRdb's copy, which holds only in-frame ones; the method was immunoSEQ multiplex PCR. This sample has roughly 150,000 clones, with roughly 71% found just once. What was sequenced was PBMCs. Receptor source: a man aged 30 to 45 in good health and CMV-seronegative.

The chain has TRBV15 and TRBJ1-2; D perhaps matches TRBD1 (5 bases). Per germline, CDR1 LNHNV and CDR2 YYDKDF (reference sequence). Trimming removed 0 bases from V and 3 bases from J, with 20 bases in between. The CDR3 has 18 residues. The CDR3 is CATSRDFRLEGGDYGYTF. The DNA of the CDR3 is TGTGCCACCAGCAGAGATTTTAGGCTTGAGGGAGGGGACTATGGCTACACCTTC.

This chain links TRBV25-1 with TRBJ2-7; D remains unclear. V shed 5 bases and J shed 5 bases, with 7 bases lying between them. CDR1 is MGHDK, CDR2 SYGVNS, per germline. The CDR3 has 11 residues. The CDR3 loop reads CASSHRDEQYF. The DNA for the CDR3 is TGTGCCAGCAGTCATAGAGACGAGCAGTACTTC.

The V call is TRBV19, the J call TRBJ2-2, with D perhaps TRBD2 (5 bases). Germline loops: CDR1 LNHDA, CDR2 SQIVND (reference sequence). CDR3 length equals 15 residues. V was cut by 7 bases and J by 2 bases, with 14 bases left in between. The CDR3 bases are TGTGCCAGTACCCTGGGAGCGGTCAACACCGGGGAGCTGTTTTTT. Residues: CASTLGAVNTGELFF.